This is a list of T cell receptor beta chains from one sample in a study of regulatory T cells in long-lasting Graves disease. MiXCR, applied by TCRdb to the multiplex PCR reads, yields one record per CDR3 protein. The table records about 540,000 distinct CDR3 sequences, approximately 13% of them present only once. These data are also associated with another study on T cells in Graves' hyperthyroidism and ophthalmopathy.

The sample in question was peripheral blood mononuclear cells (PBMCs), obtained at new diagnosis, from a patient treated with antithyroid drugs. Source of these receptors: a man aged 25-45 years with Graves disease. CDR3s include the opening cysteine and the closing phenylalanine or tryptophan. The D gene is left open where the match is weak. Clone sizes are given selectively: once, few, many, or a class where the clone is expanded.

D	V	J	size	CDR3	DNA
NA	TRBV24-1	TRBJ2-1	NA	CATSEPLASSYNEQFF	TGTGCCACCAGTGAACCGCTAGCGAGTTCCTACAATGAGCAGTTCTTC
NA	TRBV29-1	TRBJ2-2	many	CSVDTRGGTGELFF	TGCAGCGTAGATACCAGGGGAGGGACCGGGGAGCTGTTTTTT
NA	TRBV9	TRBJ1-6	NA	CASSVGLGSQEASLHF	TGTGCCAGCAGCGTAGGGCTCGGGTCTCAGGAAGCCAGCCTCCACTTT
TRBD2	TRBV20-1	TRBJ2-7	many	CSARVTSGTNEQYF	TGCAGTGCTAGAGTGACTAGCGGGACTAACGAGCAGTACTTC
TRBD1	TRBV27	TRBJ2-7	many	CASSPRTGGREQYF	TGTGCCAGCAGTCCCCGGACAGGGGGAAGGGAGCAGTACTTC
NA	TRBV12-3/TRBV12-4	TRBJ2-7	many	CASSIKGVSYEQYF	TGTGCCAGCAGTATTAAGGGGGTCTCCTACGAGCAGTACTTC
NA	TRBV5-1	TRBJ1-4	few	CASSLVLGGPIPSTNEKLFF	TGCGCCAGCAGCTTGGTGTTGGGGGGGCCCATCCCTTCAACTAATGAAAAACTGTTTTTT
TRBD2	TRBV27	TRBJ2-5	many	CASRPSGQETQYF	TGTGCCAGCAGGCCTAGCGGACAAGAGACCCAGTACTTC
TRBD1	TRBV3-1	TRBJ1-3	NA	CASSLGQGGGNTIYF	TGTGCCAGCAGCCTCGGACAGGGGGGAGGAAACACCATATATTTT
TRBD2	TRBV20-1	TRBJ2-3	few	CSAGPTGTTHTQYF	TGCAGTGCTGGCCCCACTGGGACTACACATACGCAGTATTTT
NA	TRBV6-1	TRBJ1-4	NA	CAAAGQANEKLFF	TGTGCCGCGGCGGGGCAAGCCAATGAAAAACTGTTTTTT
NA	TRBV7-3	TRBJ2-1	NA	CASSSQLGASEQFF	TGTGCCAGCAGCTCCCAACTGGGAGCTAGCGAGCAGTTCTTC
TRBD2	TRBV10-2	TRBJ2-3	few	CASTGVAGLSTDTQYF	TGCGCCAGCACCGGGGTAGCGGGGTTAAGCACAGATACGCAGTATTTT
NA	TRBV7-9	TRBJ2-7	many	CASSTGTFSYEQYF	TGTGCCAGCAGCACGGGGACATTCTCCTACGAGCAGTACTTC
NA	TRBV2	TRBJ1-1	many	CASGVPTEAFF	TGTGCCAGCGGAGTCCCCACTGAAGCTTTCTTT
NA	TRBV12-3/TRBV12-4	TRBJ2-1	many	CASSQTVSEQFF	TGTGCCAGCAGCCAGACAGTGAGTGAGCAGTTCTTC
TRBD2	TRBV2	TRBJ2-1	many	CASSAPSGRNEQFF	TGTGCCAGCAGTGCTCCTAGCGGGAGGAATGAGCAGTTCTTC
NA	TRBV9	TRBJ2-7	many	CASSPRFGNEQYF	TGTGCCAGCAGCCCCCGCTTCGGGAACGAGCAGTACTTC
NA	TRBV25-1	TRBJ2-2	NA	CASSELTGTGVGELFF	TGTGCCAGCAGTGAATTAACAGGGACGGGGGTCGGGGAGCTGTTTTTT
NA	TRBV7-7	TRBJ1-5	many	CASSLSDNQPQHF	TGTGCTAGCAGCTTAAGTGACAATCAGCCCCAGCATTTT
NA	TRBV5-1	TRBJ1-2	NA	CASSLAGIYGYTF	TGCGCCAGCAGCTTGGCAGGGATCTATGGCTACACCTTC
NA	TRBV5-1	TRBJ1-4	many	CASSVERGQGEKLFF	TGCGCCAGCAGCGTGGAACGGGGTCAAGGTGAAAAACTGTTTTTT
NA	TRBV27	TRBJ1-2	many	CASSLGTTYDLYGYTF	TGTGCCAGCAGTTTGGGGACAACTTACGACCTCTATGGCTACACCTTC
NA	TRBV6-1	TRBJ2-7	many	CASSPQPGSTYEQYF	TGTGCCAGCAGTCCCCAACCCGGGAGCACCTACGAGCAGTACTTC
NA	TRBV20-1	TRBJ2-2	many	CSAPERVTGELFF	TGCAGTGCCCCCGAGCGGGTCACCGGGGAGCTGTTTTTT
TRBD1	TRBV20-1	TRBJ1-6	many	CSATGTGGLNSPLHF	TGCAGTGCTACCGGGACAGGGGGACTTAATTCACCCCTCCACTTT
TRBD1	TRBV12-3/TRBV12-4	TRBJ2-7	many	CASRPTGGGYEQYF	TGTGCCAGCAGGCCTACAGGGGGCGGCTACGAGCAGTACTTC
NA	TRBV18	TRBJ1-1	few	CASSRKSGEATEAFF	TGTGCCAGCTCACGAAAGTCAGGGGAGGCCACTGAAGCTTTCTTT